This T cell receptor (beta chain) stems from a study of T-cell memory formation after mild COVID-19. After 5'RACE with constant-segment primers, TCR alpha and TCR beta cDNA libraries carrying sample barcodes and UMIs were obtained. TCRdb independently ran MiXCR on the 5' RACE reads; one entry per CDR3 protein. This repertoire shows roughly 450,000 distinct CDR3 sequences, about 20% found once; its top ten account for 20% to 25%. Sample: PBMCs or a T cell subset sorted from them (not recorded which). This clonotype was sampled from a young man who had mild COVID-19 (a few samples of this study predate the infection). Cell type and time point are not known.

The CDR3 reads CASSFNQGETQYF. The CDR3 nucleotides read TGTGCCAGCAGCTTCAATCAGGGCGAGACCCAGTACTTC. The chain employs TRBV7-2 and TRBJ2-5; the D gene is possibly TRBD1 (5 bases). CDR1 is SGHTA, CDR2 FQGNSA, per germline. The CDR3 spans 13 residues. V was pared by 3 bases and J by 5 bases, with 10 bases between. Filled out from reference TRBV7-2 and TRBJ2-5, the complete variable domain reads GAGVSQSPSNKVTEKGKDVELRCDPISGHTALYWYRQSLGQGLEFLIYFQGNSAPDKSGLPSDRFSAERTGGSVSTLTIQRTQQEDSAVYLCASSFNQGETQYFGPGTRLLVL.